The 21 T cell receptor beta chains in this list originate from one sample, sequenced in a study of neoadjuvant anti-PD-1 for oral cavity cancer. Sample time point: after neoadjuvant nivolumab, at surgical resection. Using immunoSEQ multiplex PCR, the repertoire was profiled, and TCRdb retains in-frame clones only, with some absent. The data show approximately 15,000 clones, approximately 74% seen once. The sample in question was PBMCs, obtained after nivolumab (anti-PD-1) treatment. The receptors come from a person between 40 and 80 years old with oral cavity squamous cell carcinoma.

V and J are TRBV7-9 and TRBJ2-3; 11 bases agree with TRBD2. Trimming removed 6 bases from V and 6 bases from J; junction bases left unmatched: 8. The CDR3 runs to 15 residues. Germline CDR1 SEHNR, CDR2 FQNEAQ (reference sequence). CDR3 in amino acids: CASRKLAGAQDTQYF. DNA of the CDR3: TGTGCCAGCAGGAAACTAGCGGGAGCCCAGGATACGCAGTATTTT.

The rearrangement links TRBV27 to TRBJ2-5; 8 nucleotides match TRBD1. With V trimmed by 5 bases and J by 5 bases, 7 bases remained unmatched. Germline V gene data show CDR1 as MNHEY and CDR2 as SMNVEV (reference sequence). This CDR3 comprises 14 residues. The CDR3, as DNA: TGTGCCAGCAGTAAACAGGGGGTTTGGGAGACCCAGTACTTC. Its protein is CASSKQGVWETQYF.

The chain has TRBV7-8 and TRBJ2-7; 9 bases align to TRBD2. Losses at the gene ends were 0 bases for V and 4 bases for J; bases not matched to a gene: 4. The CDR3 spans 15 residues. Germline lookup yields CDR1 SGHVS and CDR2 FQNEAQ. The CDR3 spells CASSLAAGGPYEQYF. The CDR3 DNA is TGTGCCAGCAGCTTAGCGGCGGGAGGGCCATACGAGCAGTACTTC.

The chain carries TRBV10-3 and TRBJ2-1; 9 bases match TRBD2. CDR1 is ENHRY and CDR2 is SYGVKD in the germline V gene. The CDR3 runs 13 residues. Unmatched junction bases numbered 9, after V lost 10 bases and J lost 8 bases. The CDR3 sequence is CATRPTSGHEQFF. The CDR3 nucleotides are TGTGCCACCCGCCCGACTAGCGGACATGAGCAGTTCTTC.

This sequence joins TRBV7-2 and TRBJ2-1, with 12 bases lining up with TRBD2. The CDR3 is made up of 19 amino acids. The germline V gene encodes CDR1 SGHTA and CDR2 FQGNSA. The V and J ends lost 3 bases and 6 bases, in that order; junction bases with no gene match: 15. CDR3 in DNA: TGTGCCAGCAGCTTCCCCTGGGCTAGCGGGAGGGCAGCTTCCAATGAGCAGTTCTTC. This codes for CASSFPWASGRAASNEQFF.

The CDR3 spells CASSPRRESNYEQYF. The CDR3 DNA follows: TGTGCCAGTAGTCCTCGGCGGGAGAGCAACTACGAGCAGTACTTC. The J gene is TRBJ2-7, the V gene TRBV19, with 7 positions matching TRBD2. Germline V gene data show CDR1 as LNHDA and CDR2 as SQIVND (reference sequence). This CDR3 has 15 amino acids. J lost 3 bases, V lost 5 bases, and 10 bases had no gene match.

The CDR3 loop is CASSLAGQGYPYEQYF. DNA for the CDR3: TGTGCCAGCAGCTTAGCGGGACAGGGCTACCCCTACGAGCAGTACTTC. The chain couples TRBV7-9 to TRBJ2-7; 9 nucleotides agree with TRBD1. The CDR3 sequence is 16 residues long. With 0 bases clipped from V and 2 bases from J, the junction kept 5 bases outside the gene matches. Germline values: CDR1 SEHNR, CDR2 FQNEAQ (reference sequence).

In its sample, this clone was seen a few times. The J gene is TRBJ1-5, the V gene TRBV30, with unresolved D. Germline-derived CDR1 and CDR2 are GTSNPN and SVGIG (reference sequence). The CDR3 length is 14 residues. Trimming took off 5 bases at V and 2 bases at J, with 13 bases between the two ends. CDR3 in amino acids: CAWAVMGGNQPQHF. The CDR3 bases are TGTGCCTGGGCCGTGATGGGAGGCAATCAGCCCCAGCATTTT.

This chain links TRBV10-3 with TRBJ2-2, with 10 bases matching TRBD1. This CDR3 spans 15 amino acids. Germline CDR1 is ENHRY and CDR2 is SYGVKD. V gave up 7 bases and J gave up 7 bases; unmatched junction bases: 9. CDR3 bases: TGTGCCATCACCCCGACAGGGGGCGCGGGCGGGGAGCTGTTTTTT. Translated, it gives CAITPTGGAGGELFF.

This clone turned up a few times. The chain carries TRBV6-1 and TRBJ1-1; a possible D gene is TRBD1 (5 bases). Looked up from germline, CDR1 is MNHNS and CDR2 is SASEGT. The CDR3 sequence is 14 residues long. The ends were cut back, 3 bases at V and 6 bases at J, with 14 bases in the middle. The CDR3 DNA sequence: TGTGCCAGCAGTGACGCAGGGAAGGCCTCTGAAGCTTTCTTT. It specifies CASSDAGKASEAFF.

This clone was seen more than once but under ten times. The chain employs TRBV9 and TRBJ2-2; TRBD2 matches at 13 bases. Looked up from germline, CDR1 is SGDLS and CDR2 is YYNGEE. The CDR3 runs 17 residues. V was clipped by 0 bases and J by 4 bases; unmatched bases: 3. DNA of the CDR3: TGTGCCAGCAGCGTAGAACTAGCGGGAGGGGGCACCGGGGAGCTGTTTTTT. It yields the protein CASSVELAGGGTGELFF.

The chain uses TRBV15 and TRBJ1-4; D possibly corresponds to TRBD1 (6 bases). Trimming cost V 0 bases and J 10 bases, with 6 bases left between them. CDR3 length: 12 amino acids. The V gene's germline CDR1 is LNHNV and CDR2 YYDKDF (reference sequence). In nucleotides, the CDR3 is TGTGCCACCAGCAGAGAAGGGGGAAAACTGTTTTTT. The encoded protein is CATSREGGKLFF.

This clone has more than one count but fewer than ten. This rearrangement joins TRBV6-1 to TRBJ2-3, with TRBD2 identical over 8 bases. The J segment lost 10 bases and the V segment lost 8 bases, leaving 11 bases of the junction unmatched. CDR3 length equals 13 residues. Germline V gives CDR1 MNHNS, CDR2 SASEGT. The CDR3 bases are TGTGCCAGCCTGCCTGGGACTAGTAGATCGCAGTATTTT. It encodes CASLPGTSRSQYF.

The V gene is TRBV5-1, the J gene TRBJ2-7; D is possibly TRBD2 (6 bases). Germline CDR1 is SGHRS and CDR2 is YFSETQ. CDR3 length: 14 amino acids. Deletions cut 2 bases from V and 3 bases from J, with 12 bases between. This CDR3 is CASSLGQGGYEQYF. CDR3 nucleotide sequence: TGCGCCAGCAGCTTAGGGCAGGGAGGCTACGAGCAGTACTTC.

This chain joins TRBV6-5 and TRBJ2-2, with 12 bases identical to TRBD2. The CDR3 has 15 amino acids. V lost 5 bases and J lost 5; bases outside the gene matches: 3. Germline-derived CDR1 and CDR2 are MNHEY and SVGAGI. CDR3 protein: CASSRLAGETGELFF. The CDR3 bases are TGTGCCAGCAGTCGACTAGCGGGAGAGACCGGGGAGCTGTTTTTT.

The chain joins TRBV10-1 to TRBJ1-1; the D is unclear. V lost 4 bases and J 2 bases, leaving 8 bases between the germline ends. Germline V gives CDR1 WNHNN, CDR2 SYGVQD (reference sequence). CDR3 length equals 13 residues. As DNA, the CDR3 is TGCGCCAGCAGTGTGAACAGTAACACTGAAGCTTTCTTT. Protein sequence: CASSVNSNTEAFF.

The chain carries TRBV2 and TRBJ2-7; D might be TRBD2 (5 bases). V was clipped by 2 bases and J by 7 bases, with 6 bases between them. CDR1 and CDR2 (germline): SNHLY, FYNNEI. This CDR3 region has 11 residues. The CDR3 coding sequence is TGTGCCAGCAGTGAATCGGGAGAGCAGTACTTC. This codes for CASSESGEQYF.

The rearrangement joins TRBV2 to TRBJ2-7; 9 nucleotides match TRBD2. The CDR3 consists of 14 residues. Germline values: CDR1 SNHLY, CDR2 FYNNEI. The V segment lost 6 bases and the J segment 4 bases; nucleotides outside the gene matches: 7. CDR3 sequence (DNA): TGTGCCAGCAGATACCTAGCGGGACCTTACGAGCAGTACTTC. The encoded protein is CASRYLAGPYEQYF.

This chain links TRBV19 with TRBJ2-3, with D possibly matching TRBD1 (6 bases). V was pared by 3 bases and J by 8 bases, with 15 bases between. Germline CDR1 is LNHDA and CDR2 is SQIVND (reference sequence). This CDR3 spans 14 amino acids. The CDR3 reads CASSIAGEISTQYF. CDR3 nucleotides: TGTGCCAGTAGTATCGCAGGGGAAATTTCTACGCAGTATTTT.

The J gene is TRBJ2-3, the V gene TRBV14, with 14 bases lining up with TRBD2. This CDR3 spans 16 amino acids. Trimming removed 4 bases from V and 4 bases from J; junction bases left unmatched: 4. The germline gives CDR1 SGHDN, CDR2 FVKESK. The CDR3 DNA reads as TGTGCCAGCAGCCGCGGACTAGCGGGAGGTGCAGATACGCAGTATTTT. It codes for CASSRGLAGGADTQYF.

This clone was seen only once. V usage is TRBV2 and J usage is TRBJ2-1, with D perhaps assigned TRBD1 or TRBD2 (5 bases each). Trimming cost V 6 bases and J 5 bases, with 14 bases left between them. CDR3 size: 14 residues. CDR1 and CDR2 (germline): SNHLY, FYNNEI. CDR3 residues: CASRGDLRNNEQFF. DNA of the CDR3: TGTGCCAGCAGGGGGGACCTAAGAAACAATGAGCAGTTCTTC.